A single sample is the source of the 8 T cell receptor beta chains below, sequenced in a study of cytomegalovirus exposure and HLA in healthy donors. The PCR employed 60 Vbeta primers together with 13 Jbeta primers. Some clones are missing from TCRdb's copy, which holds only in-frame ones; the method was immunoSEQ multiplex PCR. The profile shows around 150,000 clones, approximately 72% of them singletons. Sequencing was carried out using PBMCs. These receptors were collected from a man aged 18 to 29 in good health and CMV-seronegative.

CDR3 nucleotides: TGTGCCAGTAGTATAACGAAGCAATACGAGCAGTACTTC. It codes for CASSITKQYEQYF. This rearrangement joins TRBV19 to TRBJ2-7; D not resolved. The CDR3 covers 13 residues. CDR1 is LNHDA and CDR2 is SQIVND in the germline V gene (reference sequence). Trimming shortened V by 2 bases and J by 4 bases, and 9 bases separated the two germline ends.

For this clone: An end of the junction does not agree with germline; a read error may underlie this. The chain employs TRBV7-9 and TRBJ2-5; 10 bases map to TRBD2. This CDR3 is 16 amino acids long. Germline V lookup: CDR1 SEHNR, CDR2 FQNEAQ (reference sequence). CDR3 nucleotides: TGTTCCAGCAGCCCCAGGACCGGGACTAGCGAGGAGACCCAGTACTTC. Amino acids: CSSSPRTGTSEETQYF.

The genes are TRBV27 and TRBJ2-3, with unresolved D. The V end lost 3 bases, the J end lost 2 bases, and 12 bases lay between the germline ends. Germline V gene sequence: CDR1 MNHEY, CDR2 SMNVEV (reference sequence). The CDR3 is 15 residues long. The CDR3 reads CASSLRSPHTDTQYF. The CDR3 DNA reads TGTGCCAGCAGTTTGCGTAGCCCCCACACAGATACGCAGTATTTT.

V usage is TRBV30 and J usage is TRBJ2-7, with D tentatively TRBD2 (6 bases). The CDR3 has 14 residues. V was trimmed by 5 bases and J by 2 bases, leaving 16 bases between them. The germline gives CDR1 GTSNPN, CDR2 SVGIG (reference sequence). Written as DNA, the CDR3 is TGTGCCTGGGACCGGGACTCCACTACCTACGAGCAGTACTTC. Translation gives CAWDRDSTTYEQYF.

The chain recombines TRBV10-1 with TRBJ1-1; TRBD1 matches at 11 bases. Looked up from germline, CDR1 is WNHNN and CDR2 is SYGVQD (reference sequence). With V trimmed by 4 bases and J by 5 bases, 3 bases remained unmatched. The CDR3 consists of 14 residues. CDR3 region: CASSGGTGGTEAFF. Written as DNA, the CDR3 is TGCGCCAGCAGTGGAGGGACAGGGGGGACTGAAGCTTTCTTT.

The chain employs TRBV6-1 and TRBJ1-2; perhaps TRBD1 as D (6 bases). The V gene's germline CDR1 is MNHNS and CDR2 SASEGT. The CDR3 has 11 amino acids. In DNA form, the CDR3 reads TGTGTCACCCAGGGGAACTATGGCTACACCTTC. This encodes CVTQGNYGYTF.

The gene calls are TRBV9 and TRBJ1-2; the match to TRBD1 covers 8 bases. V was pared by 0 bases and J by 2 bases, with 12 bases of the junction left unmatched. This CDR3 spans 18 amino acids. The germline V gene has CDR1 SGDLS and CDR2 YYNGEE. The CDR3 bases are TGTGCCAGCAGCGTAGCGGGTGCCAGGGGGCTACTAAACTATGGCTACACCTTC. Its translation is CASSVAGARGLLNYGYTF.

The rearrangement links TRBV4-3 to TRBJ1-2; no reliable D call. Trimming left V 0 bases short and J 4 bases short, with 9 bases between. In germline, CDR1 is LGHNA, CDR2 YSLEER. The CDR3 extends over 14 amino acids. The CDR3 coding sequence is TGCGCCAGCAGCCAAGATCGTCGTTCCTATGGCTACACCTTC. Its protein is CASSQDRRSYGYTF.